In its sample, the clone carrying this T cell receptor (beta chain) was seen many times. These data belong to a study of T cell repertoires in cytomegalovirus infection. Using its own MiXCR run on the reads, TCRdb lists one record per CDR3 protein. This table has 200,000 or so distinct CDR3 sequences, under 25% appearing once. V lost 1 base to trimming and J lost 5 bases, with 8 bases between them. The CDR3 has 13 amino acids. Per the germline V gene, CDR1 is SGHTA and CDR2 is FQGNSA. The sequencing sample was made of PBMCs. The V gene is TRBV7-2, the J gene TRBJ2-5, with D possibly being TRBD2 (5 bases). The receptor's source is a human donor in good health (CMV status not recorded). Some clones in this sample may be carry-over from other donors' samples. Here the CDR3 DNA reads TGTGCCAGCAGCTTAGAAATAGCGGAGACCCAGTACTTC. Translated, it gives CASSLEIAETQYF.